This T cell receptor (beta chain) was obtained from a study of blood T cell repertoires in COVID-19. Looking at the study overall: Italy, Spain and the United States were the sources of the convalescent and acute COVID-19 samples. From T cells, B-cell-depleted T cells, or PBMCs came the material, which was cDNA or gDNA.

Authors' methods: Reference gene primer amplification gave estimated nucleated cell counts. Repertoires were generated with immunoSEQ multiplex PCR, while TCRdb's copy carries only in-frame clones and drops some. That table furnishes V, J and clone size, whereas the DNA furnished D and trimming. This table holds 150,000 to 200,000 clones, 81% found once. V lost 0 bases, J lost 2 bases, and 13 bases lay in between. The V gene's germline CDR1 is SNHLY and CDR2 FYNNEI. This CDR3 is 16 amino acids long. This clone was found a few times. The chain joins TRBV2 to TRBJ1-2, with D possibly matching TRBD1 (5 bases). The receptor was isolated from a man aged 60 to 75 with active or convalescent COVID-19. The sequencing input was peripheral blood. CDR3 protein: CASSEAQGTGNYGYTF. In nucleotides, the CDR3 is TGTGCCAGCAGTGAAGCCCAGGGAACTGGAAACTATGGCTACACCTTC.